A single T cell receptor beta chain is shown here with its context. As yet, its antigen is unknown. Since a much larger clone is just one base distant, this may be a read error. The same CDR3 is also encoded by other DNA sequences in this sample. The CDR3 covers 15 residues. CDR1 SGDLS and CDR2 YYNGEE come from the germline V gene. V lost 4 bases to trimming and J lost 4 bases; unmatched junction nucleotides: 9. This specimen belongs to a study of shared clonotypes between healthy human individuals. Study conclusions and caveats: Measured sharing among donors was expected to vary with sequencing depth.

Ten immunoSEQ deep assay plates served to sequence unsorted PBMC DNA. Per the original data handling: With immunoSEQ giving junction-only sequences and no quality scores, filtering differed. Libraries were prepared by immunoSEQ multiplex PCR; TCRdb keeps only in-frame clonotypes and omits some of them. Clone size and V and J calls were adopted from that table, with D and trimming inferred from the DNA. In the table there are hundreds of thousands of clones, 76% of which are singletons. This TCR was recovered from a woman aged 35 to 49 in good health. Some clones in this sample may be carry-over from other donors' samples. The material sequenced was PBMCs. The V gene is TRBV9, the J gene TRBJ2-7; 9 bases agree with TRBD2. This CDR3 is CASSLGPAGGYEQYF. The CDR3 DNA is TGTGCCAGCAGCCTCGGCCCAGCGGGGGGATACGAGCAGTACTTC.